The rows below give T cell receptor beta chains drawn from one sample of a study of cytomegalovirus exposure and HLA in healthy donors. The repertoire was sequenced with immunoSEQ multiplex PCR; TCRdb's copy has only in-frame clones and lacks some. The profile shows approximately 300,000 clones, approximately 90% of them singletons. The sample taken for sequencing was PBMCs. The receptors derive from a woman aged 18-29 years in good health and CMV-seronegative. CDR3s include the opening cysteine and the closing phenylalanine or tryptophan. Each record gives: J gene, clone size, V gene, D gene, CDR3 protein, CDR3 DNA. A D gene is named only where the DNA matches it firmly. Some rows mark clone size as missing; the rest say once, few, many or name a class of expanded clone.

TRBJ2-7 | few | TRBV7-9 | TRBD1 | CASSLDRAAVYEQYF | TGTGCCAGCAGCCTAGACAGGGCGGCGGTTTACGAGCAGTACTTC
TRBJ2-7 | once | TRBV21-1 | NA | CASTLSDRDHEQYF | TGTGCCAGCACCCTCTCGGACAGGGACCACGAGCAGTACTTC
TRBJ2-1 | NA | TRBV27 | TRBD2 | CASSFLAGVDEQFF | TGTGCCAGCAGTTTTCTTGCGGGAGTCGATGAGCAGTTCTTC
TRBJ2-1 | NA | TRBV10-3 | TRBD2 | CAISAREDSYNEQFF | TGTGCCATCAGTGCTCGGGAGGACTCCTACAATGAGCAGTTCTTC
TRBJ1-1 | once | TRBV7-3 | NA | CASSLTSGNTEAFF | TGTGCCAGCAGCTTAACCTCGGGGAACACTGAAGCTTTCTTT
TRBJ2-5 | once | TRBV5-1 | TRBD2 | CASSLAGEKETQYF | TGCGCCAGCAGCCTAGCGGGAGAGAAAGAGACCCAGTACTTC
TRBJ2-4 | NA | TRBV2 | NA | CASSVSDTGHF | TGTGCCAGCAGTGTATCGGACACCGGTCACTTC
TRBJ2-7 | NA | TRBV9 | NA | CASSPPTESYEQYF | TGTGCCAGCAGCCCGCCGACTGAATCCTACGAGCAGTACTTC
TRBJ2-1 | NA | TRBV2 | TRBD2 | CASRGEASGSLYNEQFF | TGTGCCAGCAGGGGGGAAGCTAGCGGGAGTCTGTACAATGAGCAGTTCTTC
TRBJ2-7 | NA | TRBV5-4 | TRBD2 | CASSLAGGPRNEQYF | TGTGCCAGCAGCTTGGCGGGGGGACCAAGGAACGAGCAGTACTTC
TRBJ2-3 | NA | TRBV29-1 | TRBD2 | CSVVKAGGTDTQYF | TGCAGCGTTGTCAAGGCGGGAGGCACAGATACGCAGTATTTT
TRBJ2-7 | NA | TRBV4-2 | NA | CASSPFPAPTKYEQYF | TGTGCCAGCAGCCCTTTTCCGGCTCCGACTAAATACGAGCAGTACTTC
TRBJ2-2 | NA | TRBV27 | NA | CASSLLESGELFF | TGTGCCAGCAGTTTATTGGAGTCCGGGGAGCTGTTTTTT
TRBJ1-2 | few | TRBV9 | TRBD1 | CASTGTGEGYTF | TGTGCCAGTACCGGGACAGGGGAGGGCTACACCTTC
TRBJ2-7 | NA | TRBV5-6 | TRBD2 | CASSLGGGPSYEQYF | TGTGCCAGCAGCTTGGGGGGAGGGCCCTCCTACGAGCAGTACTTC
TRBJ2-1 | few | TRBV7-3 | TRBD2 | CASSPTAGGPYNEQFF | TGTGCCAGCAGCCCCACCGCGGGAGGGCCCTACAATGAGCAGTTCTTC
TRBJ2-5 | NA | TRBV9 | NA | CASSVAGGAWETQYF | TGTGCCAGCAGCGTAGCTGGGGGGGCATGGGAGACCCAGTACTTC
TRBJ2-1 | NA | TRBV19 | NA | CASSTGRVGNEQFF | TGTGCCAGTAGTACTGGCAGGGTGGGAAATGAGCAGTTCTTC
TRBJ2-3 | NA | TRBV6-6 | NA | CASSYWASGTDTQYF | TGTGCCAGCAGTTATTGGGCTAGCGGCACAGATACGCAGTATTTT
TRBJ2-1 | NA | TRBV7-3 | TRBD1 | CASSWDSTANEQFF | TGTGCCAGCAGCTGGGACAGCACGGCCAATGAGCAGTTCTTC
TRBJ2-5 | NA | TRBV14 | TRBD2 | CASSMGLAGGETQYF | TGTGCCAGCAGCATGGGACTAGCGGGAGGGGAGACCCAGTACTTC
TRBJ2-1 | NA | TRBV4-1 | TRBD2 | CASSQVTSGSNEQFF | TGCGCCAGCAGCCAAGTAACTAGCGGGAGTAATGAGCAGTTCTTC
TRBJ2-5 | NA | TRBV9 | TRBD2 | CASSVGGQETQYF | TGTGCCAGCAGCGTGGGGGGGCAAGAGACCCAGTACTTC
TRBJ2-7 | NA | TRBV9 | TRBD1 | CASSGKGDRGYEQYF | TGTGCCAGCAGCGGAAAGGGGGACAGGGGCTACGAGCAGTACTTC
TRBJ1-5 | NA | TRBV19 | TRBD1 | CASTPWTGDDQPQHF | TGTGCCAGTACCCCATGGACAGGGGACGATCAGCCCCAGCATTTT
TRBJ2-1 | NA | TRBV6-5 | NA | CATTGINYNEQFF | TGTGCCACCACCGGGATCAACTACAATGAGCAGTTCTTC
TRBJ2-7 | NA | TRBV28 | TRBD2 | CASSLTSGFYEQYF | TGTGCCAGCAGTTTAACTAGCGGTTTCTACGAGCAGTACTTC
TRBJ2-7 | few | TRBV5-1 | TRBD2 | CASSLEASGDGEQYF | TGCGCCAGCAGCTTGGAGGCTAGCGGGGACGGTGAGCAGTACTTC
TRBJ2-2 | NA | TRBV30 | NA | CAWSLGHTNTGELFF | TGTGCCTGGAGCCTGGGACATACGAACACCGGGGAGCTGTTTTTT
TRBJ1-2 | few | TRBV29-1 | NA | CSVQGGGNYGYTF | TGCAGCGTCCAAGGGGGTGGTAACTATGGCTACACCTTC
TRBJ2-7 | NA | TRBV5-6 | NA | CASSLQNSGAPYEQYF | TGTGCCAGCAGCTTGCAGAATAGCGGCGCCCCCTACGAGCAGTACTTC
TRBJ2-3 | NA | TRBV28 | TRBD1 | CASKSWQGAEKDTQYF | TGTGCCAGCAAGTCCTGGCAGGGGGCCGAAAAAGATACGCAGTATTTT
TRBJ1-1 | few | TRBV7-9 | NA | CAGEGGTEAFF | TGTGCGGGTGAGGGAGGCACTGAAGCTTTCTTT
TRBJ2-7 | NA | TRBV5-4 | NA | CASSPGDSYEQYF | TGTGCCAGCAGCCCAGGGGACTCCTACGAGCAGTACTTC
TRBJ2-3 | NA | TRBV28 | NA | CASSLWQRGGFGTQYF | TGTGCCAGCAGTTTATGGCAAAGGGGAGGATTTGGTACGCAGTATTTT
TRBJ2-6 | NA | TRBV7-2 | TRBD1 | CASSLRAGTGFSGANVLTF | TGTGCCAGCAGCCTACGGGCCGGGACAGGTTTCTCTGGGGCCAACGTCCTGACTTTC
TRBJ2-4 | NA | TRBV11-2 | NA | CASSLVGNIQYF | TGTGCCAGCAGCTTAGTCGGAAACATTCAGTACTTC
TRBJ2-1 | once | TRBV29-1 | TRBD2 | CSVVPTSGRGYNEQFF | TGCAGCGTTGTCCCCACTAGCGGGAGGGGCTACAATGAGCAGTTCTTC
TRBJ2-5 | NA | TRBV29-1 | TRBD1 | CSVQGAETQYF | TGCAGCGTCCAGGGGGCCGAGACCCAGTACTTC
TRBJ1-4 | NA | TRBV27 | NA | CASRLPTWSSYTNEKLFF | TGTGCCAGCAGACTCCCAACTTGGAGTTCGTACACTAATGAAAAACTGTTTTTT
TRBJ2-5 | NA | TRBV18 | TRBD2 | CASSDRGTSGMYQETQYF | TGTGCCAGCTCGGACCGTGGAACTAGCGGGATGTACCAAGAGACCCAGTACTTC
TRBJ1-5 | NA | TRBV7-3 | NA | CASSLATDQPQHF | TGTGCCAGCAGCTTAGCGACAGATCAGCCCCAGCATTTT
TRBJ1-1 | NA | TRBV19 | TRBD1 | CASSNDRGREAFF | TGTGCCAGTAGTAACGACAGGGGGCGTGAAGCTTTCTTT
TRBJ2-3 | NA | TRBV7-2 | TRBD1 | CASSNRQGGTDTQYF | TGTGCCAGCAGCAACCGACAGGGCGGCACAGATACGCAGTATTTT
TRBJ2-5 | NA | TRBV18 | TRBD1 | CASSPRTGAVIQETQYF | TGTGCCAGCTCACCCCGGACAGGGGCCGTGATTCAAGAGACCCAGTACTTC
TRBJ2-1 | NA | TRBV27 | TRBD2 | CASSLIGYTSDNEQFF | TGTGCCAGCAGTTTAATCGGGTACACTAGCGACAATGAGCAGTTCTTC
TRBJ2-7 | NA | TRBV4-2 | NA | CASSQVVWRKRIEQYF | TGTGCCAGCAGCCAAGTCGTCTGGCGGAAGAGAATCGAGCAGTACTTC
TRBJ1-2 | NA | TRBV23-1 | NA | CASSAPGWYYGYTF | TGCGCCAGCAGTGCGCCAGGGTGGTACTATGGCTACACCTTC
TRBJ1-1 | NA | TRBV29-1 | NA | CSHHPGVPGTEAFF | TGCAGCCATCATCCAGGCGTCCCCGGCACTGAAGCTTTCTTT